The 15 T cell receptor beta chains given below trace back to one sample, sequenced in a study of blood T cell repertoires in COVID-19. Profiled with immunoSEQ multiplex PCR; TCRdb holds only in-frame clones, not every one. Counted here are roughly 410,000 clones, 89% occurring once; the ten biggest clones make up 1.5% to 1.9%. The material sequenced was peripheral blood. These receptors were taken from a woman aged 40 to 50 with COVID-19, enrolled during active disease.

This sequence joins TRBV30 and TRBJ1-3, with no clear D. The CDR3 sequence is 15 residues long. The germline gives CDR1 GTSNPN, CDR2 SVGIG (reference sequence). Between the trimmed V and J ends, which lost 0 bases and 0 bases, there was a span of 9 bases. This CDR3 reads CAWSVGSSSGNTIYF. The CDR3 DNA sequence: TGTGCCTGGAGTGTAGGTAGCAGCTCTGGAAACACCATATATTTT.

Here the CDR3 DNA reads TGTGCCAGCAGCCAAACAAATCTTATCGACAGGGCGCTCTATAGCAATCAGCCCCAGCATTTT. This encodes CASSQTNLIDRALYSNQPQHF. This chain links TRBV14 with TRBJ1-5, with 7 bases fitting TRBD1. With V trimmed by 2 bases and J by 0 bases, 19 bases remained unmatched. The germline gives CDR1 SGHDN, CDR2 FVKESK. The CDR3 runs to 21 residues.

This clone was picked up one time. The V and J genes are TRBV28 and TRBJ2-2, with 8 bases aligning to TRBD1. Germline CDR1 reads MDHEN; CDR2 reads SYDVKM. The V and J ends lost 5 bases and 4 bases, in that order; junction bases with no gene match: 6. This CDR3 spans 15 amino acids. CDR3 coding DNA: TGTGCCAGCAGTCCGGGACAGGTTAGCACCGGGGAGCTGTTTTTT. It yields the protein CASSPGQVSTGELFF.

This chain connects TRBV6-2 or TRBV6-3 to TRBJ1-5; tentatively, D is TRBD1 (5 bases). V was clipped by 4 bases and J by 0 bases, with 10 bases between them. Germline CDR1 is MNHEY and CDR2 is SVGEGT. There are 15 residues in the CDR3. CDR3 sequence reads: CASSWGESSNQPQHF. The CDR3 DNA sequence: TGTGCCAGCAGTTGGGGGGAATCTAGCAATCAGCCCCAGCATTTT.

The chain carries TRBV28 and TRBJ1-4; no reliable D call. The CDR3 sequence is 11 residues long. CDR1 and CDR2 (germline): MDHEN, SYDVKM. V was cut by 1 base and J by 14 bases, with 8 bases left in between. The CDR3: CASSLLGRLFF. The DNA for the CDR3 is TGTGCCAGCAGTTTATTAGGCAGGCTGTTTTTT.

As DNA, the CDR3 is TGTGCCAGCAGCCAAGTCGGACAGGGACTCACTGAAGCTTTCTTT. Translated, it gives CASSQVGQGLTEAFF. The chain links TRBV3-1 (or the pseudogene TRBV3-2) to TRBJ1-1; 8 positions agree with TRBD1. The ends lost 1 base at V and 4 bases at J; junction bases unmatched: 5. This CDR3 has 15 amino acids. Germline V CDR1 and CDR2: LGHDT, YNNKEL (reference sequence).

The chain has TRBV4-3 and TRBJ1-2; a weak D match, TRBD1 (5 bases). This CDR3 region has 15 residues. V was trimmed by 0 bases and J by 5 bases, leaving 13 bases between them. Germline V gene data show CDR1 as LGHNA and CDR2 as YSLEER. The CDR3 spells CASSQEEGSGYGYTF. Written as DNA, the CDR3 is TGCGCCAGCAGCCAAGAGGAGGGGTCGGGATATGGCTACACCTTC.

The chain links TRBV6-6 to TRBJ1-5, with D unresolved. This CDR3 region has 13 residues. In germline, CDR1 is MNHNY, CDR2 SVGAGI (reference sequence). Trimming removed 8 bases at V and 6 bases at J, with 14 bases between. CDR3 in amino acids: CASDGRETQPQHF. In DNA, the CDR3 is TGTGCCAGCGACGGAAGGGAGACTCAGCCCCAGCATTTT.

The gene calls are TRBV20-1 and TRBJ1-3, with D maybe TRBD1 (5 bases). This CDR3 is 15 amino acids long. The germline CDR1 and CDR2 sequences are DFQATT and SNEGSKA (reference sequence). The V end was cut by 3 bases, the J end by 0 bases, with 12 bases between. The CDR3 sequence is CSASPGRLSGNTIYF. The CDR3 nucleotides are TGCAGTGCTAGTCCAGGGCGGCTCTCTGGAAACACCATATATTTT.

V gene TRBV4-3 combines with J gene TRBJ2-1; TRBD2 matches at 10 bases. V gave up 4 bases and J gave up 3 bases; unmatched junction bases: 15. The CDR3 runs 19 residues. CDR1 is LGHNA, CDR2 YSLEER, per germline. The CDR3 here is CASSPAGDSSGGHYNEQFF. The CDR3 nucleotides read TGCGCCAGCAGCCCCGCGGGAGACTCTAGCGGGGGACACTACAATGAGCAGTTCTTC.

The V gene is TRBV7-9, the J gene TRBJ2-1; 7 bases match TRBD2. J lost 6 bases, V lost 3 bases, and 5 bases had no gene match. The CDR3 spans 14 residues. CDR1 is SEHNR, CDR2 FQNEAQ, per germline (reference sequence). For the CDR3, the DNA is TGTGCCAGCAGCTTCGGGGGGAGTTCCAATGAGCAGTTCTTC. Amino acids: CASSFGGSSNEQFF.

This clone was observed a handful of times. The rearrangement uses TRBV9 and TRBJ2-7, with a possible D match to TRBD1 (5 bases). Germline CDR1 SGDLS, CDR2 YYNGEE. V was pared by 0 bases and J by 4 bases, with 14 bases between. The CDR3 extends over 15 amino acids. The CDR3 spells CASSVGNRPPYEQYF. The DNA of the CDR3 is TGTGCCAGCAGCGTAGGGAACAGGCCCCCTTACGAGCAGTACTTC.

The chain uses TRBV30 and TRBJ1-3; D might be TRBD1 (5 bases). In germline, CDR1 is GTSNPN, CDR2 SVGIG (reference sequence). Between the trimmed V and J ends, which lost 0 bases and 3 bases, there was a span of 12 bases. The CDR3 has 15 amino acids. The CDR3 DNA reads as TGTGCCTGGAGTGTCTGGCAGGGACTTGGAAACACCATATATTTT. Residues: CAWSVWQGLGNTIYF.

The chain couples TRBV5-1 to TRBJ2-3, with D perhaps TRBD1 (5 bases). V shed 4 bases and J shed 2 bases, with 14 bases lying between them. The CDR3 consists of 15 residues. Germline CDR1 and CDR2: SGHRS and YFSETQ. The CDR3 loop is CASSTGAGYTDTQYF. The CDR3 nucleotides read TGCGCCAGCAGCACCGGCGCAGGGTACACAGATACGCAGTATTTT.

The rearrangement uses TRBV6-2 or TRBV6-3 and TRBJ1-1; D is unclear. The germline gives CDR1 MNHEY, CDR2 SVGEGT. V lost 5 bases, J lost 5 bases, and 18 bases lay in between. The CDR3 consists of 15 residues. For the CDR3, the DNA is TGTGCCAGCAGTCCAGATGTTCCTGCCTTGACTGAAGCTTTCTTT. Its translation is CASSPDVPALTEAFF.